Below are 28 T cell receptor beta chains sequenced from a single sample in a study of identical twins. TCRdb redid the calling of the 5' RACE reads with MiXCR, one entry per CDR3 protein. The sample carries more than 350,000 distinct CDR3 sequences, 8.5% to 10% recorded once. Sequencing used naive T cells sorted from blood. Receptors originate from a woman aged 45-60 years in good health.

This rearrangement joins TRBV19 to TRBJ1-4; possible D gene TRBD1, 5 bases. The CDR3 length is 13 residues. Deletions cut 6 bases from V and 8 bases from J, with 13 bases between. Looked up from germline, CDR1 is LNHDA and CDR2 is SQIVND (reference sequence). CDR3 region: CASRGRGSEKLFF. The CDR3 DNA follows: TGTGCCAGTAGGGGACGGGGAAGCGAAAAACTGTTTTTT.

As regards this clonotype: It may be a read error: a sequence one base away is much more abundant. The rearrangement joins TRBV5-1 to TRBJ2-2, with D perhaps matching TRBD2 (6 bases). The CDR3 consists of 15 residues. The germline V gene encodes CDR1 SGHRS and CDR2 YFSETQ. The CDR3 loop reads CASSFGGPDTGGLFF. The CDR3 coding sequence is TGCGCCAGCAGCTTCGGAGGGCCAGACACCGGGGGGCTGTTTTTT.

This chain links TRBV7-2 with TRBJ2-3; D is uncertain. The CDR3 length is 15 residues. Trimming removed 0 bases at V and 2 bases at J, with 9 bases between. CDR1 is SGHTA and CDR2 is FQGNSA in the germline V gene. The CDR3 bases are TGTGCCAGCAGCTTAGCTAGCCCTCCCACAGATACGCAGTATTTT. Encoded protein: CASSLASPPTDTQYF.

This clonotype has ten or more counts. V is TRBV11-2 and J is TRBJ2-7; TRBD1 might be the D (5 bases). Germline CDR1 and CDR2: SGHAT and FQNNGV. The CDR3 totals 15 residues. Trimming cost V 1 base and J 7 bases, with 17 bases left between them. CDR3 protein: CASSLVLGRRVEQYF. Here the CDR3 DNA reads TGTGCCAGCAGCTTAGTCCTGGGGCGCCGGGTGGAGCAGTACTTC.

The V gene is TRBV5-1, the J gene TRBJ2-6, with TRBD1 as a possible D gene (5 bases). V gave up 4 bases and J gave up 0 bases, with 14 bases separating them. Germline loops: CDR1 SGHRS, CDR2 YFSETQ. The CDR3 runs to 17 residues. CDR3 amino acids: CASSRTQDTSGANVLTF. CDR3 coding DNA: TGCGCCAGCAGCCGAACGCAGGACACCTCTGGGGCCAACGTCCTGACTTTC.

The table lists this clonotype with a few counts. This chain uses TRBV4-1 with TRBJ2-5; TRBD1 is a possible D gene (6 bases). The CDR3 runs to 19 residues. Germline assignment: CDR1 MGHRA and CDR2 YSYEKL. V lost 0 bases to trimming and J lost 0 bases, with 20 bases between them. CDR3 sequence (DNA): TGCGCCAGCAGCCAAGATTATGGGGGCTATGATTCGTACCAAGAGACCCAGTACTTC. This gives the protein CASSQDYGGYDSYQETQYF.

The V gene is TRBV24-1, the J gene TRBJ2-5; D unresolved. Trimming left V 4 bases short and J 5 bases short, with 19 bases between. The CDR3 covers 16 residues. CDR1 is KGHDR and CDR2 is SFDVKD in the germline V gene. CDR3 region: CATSDRPLPPRETQYF. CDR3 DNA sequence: TGTGCCACCAGTGACCGCCCACTACCTCCCAGGGAGACCCAGTACTTC.

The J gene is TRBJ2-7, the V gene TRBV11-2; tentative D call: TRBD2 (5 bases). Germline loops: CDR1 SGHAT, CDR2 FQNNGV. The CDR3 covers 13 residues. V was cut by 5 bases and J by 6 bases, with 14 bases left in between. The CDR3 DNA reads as TGTGCCAGCAGCGGGAGCTTTTCCCCCGAGCAGTACGTC. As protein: CASSGSFSPEQYV.

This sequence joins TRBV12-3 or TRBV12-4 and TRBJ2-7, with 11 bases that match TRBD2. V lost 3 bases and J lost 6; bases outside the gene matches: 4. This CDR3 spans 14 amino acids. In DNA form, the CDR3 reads TGTGCCAGCAGTTTTATTAGCGGGAGGGGCGAGCAGTACTTC. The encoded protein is CASSFISGRGEQYF.

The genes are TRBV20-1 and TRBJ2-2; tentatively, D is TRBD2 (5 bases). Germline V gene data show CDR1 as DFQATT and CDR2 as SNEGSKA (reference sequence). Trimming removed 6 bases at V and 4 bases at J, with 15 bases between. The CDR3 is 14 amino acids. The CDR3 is CSAPERESTGELFF. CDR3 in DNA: TGCAGTGCCCCGGAGAGGGAGAGCACCGGGGAGCTGTTTTTT.

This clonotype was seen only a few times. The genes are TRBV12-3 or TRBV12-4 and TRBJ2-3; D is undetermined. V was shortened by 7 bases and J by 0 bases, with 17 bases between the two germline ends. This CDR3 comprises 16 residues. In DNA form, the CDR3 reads TGTGCCAGCACCCACGCACTGGCAATAAGCACAGATACGCAGTATTTT. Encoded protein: CASTHALAISTDTQYF.

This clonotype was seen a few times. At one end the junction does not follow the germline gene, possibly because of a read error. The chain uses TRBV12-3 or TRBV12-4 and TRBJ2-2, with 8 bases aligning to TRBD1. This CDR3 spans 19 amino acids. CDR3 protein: CASSLWVGTGLSNPGELFF. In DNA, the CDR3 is TGTGCCAGCAGTTTATGGGTAGGGACAGGTCTCTCGAACCCCGGGGAGCTGTTTTTT.

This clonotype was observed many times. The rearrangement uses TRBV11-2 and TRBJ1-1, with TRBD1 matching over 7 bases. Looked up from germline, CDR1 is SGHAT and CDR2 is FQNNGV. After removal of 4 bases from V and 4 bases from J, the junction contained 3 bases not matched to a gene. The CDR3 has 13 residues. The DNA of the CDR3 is TGTGCCAGCAGCTCACAGGGGTTCACTGAAGCTTTCTTT. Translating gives CASSSQGFTEAFF. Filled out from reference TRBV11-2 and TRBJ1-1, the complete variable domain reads EAGVAQSPRYKIIEKRQSVAFWCNPISGHATLYWYQQILGQGPKLLIQFQNNGVVDDSQLPKDRFSAERLKGVDSTLKIQPAKLEDSAVYLCASSSQGFTEAFFGQGTRLTVV.

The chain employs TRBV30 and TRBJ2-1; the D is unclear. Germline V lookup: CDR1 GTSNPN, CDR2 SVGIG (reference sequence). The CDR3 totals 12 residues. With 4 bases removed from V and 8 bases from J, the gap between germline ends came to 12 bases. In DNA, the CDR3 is TGTGCCTGGACCCCCAGGATCGATGAGCAGTTCTTC. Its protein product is CAWTPRIDEQFF.

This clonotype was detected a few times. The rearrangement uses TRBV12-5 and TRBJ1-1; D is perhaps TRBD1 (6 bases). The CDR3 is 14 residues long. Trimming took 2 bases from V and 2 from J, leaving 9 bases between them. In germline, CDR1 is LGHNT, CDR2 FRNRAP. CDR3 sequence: CASGLPGANTEAFF. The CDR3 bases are TGTGCTAGTGGTTTGCCGGGGGCAAACACTGAAGCTTTCTTT. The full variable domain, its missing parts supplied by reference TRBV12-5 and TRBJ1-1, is DARVTQTPRHKVTEMGQEVTMRCQPILGHNTVFWYRQTMMQGLELLAYFRNRAPLDDSGMPKDRFSAEMPDATLATLKIQPSEPRDSAVYFCASGLPGANTEAFFGQGTRLTVV.

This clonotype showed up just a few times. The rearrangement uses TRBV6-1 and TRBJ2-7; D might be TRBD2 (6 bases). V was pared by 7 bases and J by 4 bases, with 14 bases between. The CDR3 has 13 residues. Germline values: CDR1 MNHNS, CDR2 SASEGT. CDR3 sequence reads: CASTFGGLYEQYV. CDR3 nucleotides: TGTGCCAGCACTTTCGGGGGTTTATACGAGCAGTACGTC.

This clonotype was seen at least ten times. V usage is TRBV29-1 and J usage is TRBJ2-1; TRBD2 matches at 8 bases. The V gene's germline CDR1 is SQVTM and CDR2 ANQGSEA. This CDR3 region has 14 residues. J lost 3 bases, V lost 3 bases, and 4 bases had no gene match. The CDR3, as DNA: TGCAGCGTTGAGACGGGAGGGGTCTACAATGAGCAGTTCTTC. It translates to CSVETGGVYNEQFF.

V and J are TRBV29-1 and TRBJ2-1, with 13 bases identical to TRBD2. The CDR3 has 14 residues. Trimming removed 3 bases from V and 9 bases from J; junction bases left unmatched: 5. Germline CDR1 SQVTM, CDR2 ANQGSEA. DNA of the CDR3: TGCAGCGTTGATAAACTAGCGGGAGGGAGTGAGCAGTTCTTC. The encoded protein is CSVDKLAGGSEQFF.

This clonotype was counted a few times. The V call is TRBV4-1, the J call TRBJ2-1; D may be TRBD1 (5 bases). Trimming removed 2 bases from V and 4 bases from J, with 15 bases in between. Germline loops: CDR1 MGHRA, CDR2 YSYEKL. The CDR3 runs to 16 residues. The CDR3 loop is CASSQLTAALYNEQFF. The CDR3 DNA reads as TGCGCCAGCAGCCAACTGACAGCAGCGCTTTACAATGAGCAGTTCTTC.

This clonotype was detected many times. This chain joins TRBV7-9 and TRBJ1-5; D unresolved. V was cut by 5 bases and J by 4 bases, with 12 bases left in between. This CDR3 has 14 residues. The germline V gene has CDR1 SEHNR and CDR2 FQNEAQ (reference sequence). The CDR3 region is CASSQPGENQPQHF. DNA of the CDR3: TGTGCCAGCAGCCAACCTGGGGAGAATCAGCCCCAGCATTTT. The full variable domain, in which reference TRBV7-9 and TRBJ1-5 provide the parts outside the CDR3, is DTGVSQNPRHKITKRGQNVTFRCDPISEHNRLYWYRQTLGQGPEFLTYFQNEAQLEKSRLLSDRFSAERPKGSFSTLEIQRTEQGDSAMYLCASSQPGENQPQHFGDGTRLSIL.

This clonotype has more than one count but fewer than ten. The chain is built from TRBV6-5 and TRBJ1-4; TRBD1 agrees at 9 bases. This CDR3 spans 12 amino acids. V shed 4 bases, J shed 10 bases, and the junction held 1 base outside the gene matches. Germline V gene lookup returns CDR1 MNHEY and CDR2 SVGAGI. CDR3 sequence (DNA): TGTGCCAGCAGTTCGGACAGGGGAAAACTGTTTTTT. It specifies CASSSDRGKLFF.

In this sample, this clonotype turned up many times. CDR3 protein: CAISEGLGTDTQYF. Written as DNA, the CDR3 is TGTGCCATCAGTGAAGGCCTTGGCACAGATACGCAGTATTTT. This chain connects TRBV10-3 to TRBJ2-3; D is uncertain. With 3 bases removed from V and 1 base from J, the gap between germline ends came to 8 bases. CDR1 and CDR2 (germline): ENHRY, SYGVKD. The CDR3 loop spans 14 amino acids.

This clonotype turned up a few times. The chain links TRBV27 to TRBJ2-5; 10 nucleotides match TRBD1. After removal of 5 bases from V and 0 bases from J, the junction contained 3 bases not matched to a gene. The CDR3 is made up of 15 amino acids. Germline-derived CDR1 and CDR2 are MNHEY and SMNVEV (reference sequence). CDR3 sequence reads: CASSPGQGYQETQYF. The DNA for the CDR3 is TGTGCCAGCAGTCCGGGACAGGGGTACCAAGAGACCCAGTACTTC.

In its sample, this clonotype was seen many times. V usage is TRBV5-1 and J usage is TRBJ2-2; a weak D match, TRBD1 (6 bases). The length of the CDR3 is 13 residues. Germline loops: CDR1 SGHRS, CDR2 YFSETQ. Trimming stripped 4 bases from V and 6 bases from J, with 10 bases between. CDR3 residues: CASSGTGSGELFF. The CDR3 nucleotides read TGCGCCAGCAGCGGCACAGGGTCCGGGGAGCTGTTTTTT.

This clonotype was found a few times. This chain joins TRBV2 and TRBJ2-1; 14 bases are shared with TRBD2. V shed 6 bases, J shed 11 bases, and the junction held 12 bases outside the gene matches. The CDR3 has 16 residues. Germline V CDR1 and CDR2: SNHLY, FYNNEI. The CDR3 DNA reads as TGTGCCAGCAGGGAGGGACTAGCGGGAGTTATTTCGAAGCAGTTCTTC. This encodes CASREGLAGVISKQFF. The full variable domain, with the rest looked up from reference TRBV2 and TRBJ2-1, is EPEVTQTPSHQVTQMGQEVILRCVPISNHLYFYWYRQILGQKVEFLVSFYNNEISEKSEIFDDQFSVERPDGSNFTLKIRSTKLEDSAMYFCASREGLAGVISKQFFGPGTRLTVL.

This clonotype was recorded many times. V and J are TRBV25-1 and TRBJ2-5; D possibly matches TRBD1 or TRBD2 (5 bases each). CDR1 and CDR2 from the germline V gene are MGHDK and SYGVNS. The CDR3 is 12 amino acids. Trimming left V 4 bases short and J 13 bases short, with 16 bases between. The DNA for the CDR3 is TGTGCCAGCAGTGGTCAACTAGGGGCTCGGTACTTC. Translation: CASSGQLGARYF.

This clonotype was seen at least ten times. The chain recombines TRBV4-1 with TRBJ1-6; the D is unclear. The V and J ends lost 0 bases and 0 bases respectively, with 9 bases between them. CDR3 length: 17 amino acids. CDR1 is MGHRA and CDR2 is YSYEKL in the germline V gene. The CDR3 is CASSQEGIVSYNSPLHF. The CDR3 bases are TGCGCCAGCAGCCAAGAGGGGATAGTCTCCTATAATTCACCCCTCCACTTT.

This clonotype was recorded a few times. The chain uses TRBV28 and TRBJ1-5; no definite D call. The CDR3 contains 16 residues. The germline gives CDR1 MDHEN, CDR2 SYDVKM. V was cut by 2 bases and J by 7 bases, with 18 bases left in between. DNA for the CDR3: TGTGCCAGCAGTTTACGAGCGTTCCGGGAGGGACAGCCCCAGCATTTT. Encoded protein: CASSLRAFREGQPQHF.